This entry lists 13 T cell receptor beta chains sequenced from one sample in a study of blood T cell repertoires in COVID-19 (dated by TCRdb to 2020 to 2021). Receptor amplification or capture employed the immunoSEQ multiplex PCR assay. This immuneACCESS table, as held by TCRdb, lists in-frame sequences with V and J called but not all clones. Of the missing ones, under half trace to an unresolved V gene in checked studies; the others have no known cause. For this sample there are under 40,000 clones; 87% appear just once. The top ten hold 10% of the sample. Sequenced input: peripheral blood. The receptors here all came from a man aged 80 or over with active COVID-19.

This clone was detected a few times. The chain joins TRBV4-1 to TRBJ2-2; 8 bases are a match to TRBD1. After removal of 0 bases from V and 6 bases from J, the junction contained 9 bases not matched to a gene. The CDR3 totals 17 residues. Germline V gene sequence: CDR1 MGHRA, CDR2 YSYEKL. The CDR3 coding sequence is TGCGCCAGCAGCCAAGAGCCCTCTCAGGGGGCTTCCGGGGAGCTGTTTTTT. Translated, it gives CASSQEPSQGASGELFF.

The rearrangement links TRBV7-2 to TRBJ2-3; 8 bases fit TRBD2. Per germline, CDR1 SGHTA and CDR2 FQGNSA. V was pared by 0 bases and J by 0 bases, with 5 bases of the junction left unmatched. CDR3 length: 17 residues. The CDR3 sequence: CASSLAASGPSTDTQYF. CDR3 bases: TGTGCCAGCAGCTTAGCGGCTAGCGGGCCTAGCACAGATACGCAGTATTTT.

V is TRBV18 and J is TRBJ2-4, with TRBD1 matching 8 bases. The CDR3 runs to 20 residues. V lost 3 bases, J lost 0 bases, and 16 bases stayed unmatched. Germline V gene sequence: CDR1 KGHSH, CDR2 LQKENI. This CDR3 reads CASSPFSGTGDLLAKNIQYF. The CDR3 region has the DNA TGTGCCAGCTCACCCTTTTCCGGGACAGGTGACCTCCTAGCCAAAAACATTCAGTACTTC.

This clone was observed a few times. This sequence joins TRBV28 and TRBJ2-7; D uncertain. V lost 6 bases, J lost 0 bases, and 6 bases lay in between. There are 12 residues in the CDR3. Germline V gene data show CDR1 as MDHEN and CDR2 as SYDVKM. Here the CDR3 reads CASRINSYEQYF. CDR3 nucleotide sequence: TGTGCCAGCAGAATAAACTCCTACGAGCAGTACTTC.

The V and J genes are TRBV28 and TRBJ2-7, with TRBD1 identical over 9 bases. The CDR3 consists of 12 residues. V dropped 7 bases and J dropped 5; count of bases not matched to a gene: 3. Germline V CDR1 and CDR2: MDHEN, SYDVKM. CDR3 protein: CASTTGGHEQYF. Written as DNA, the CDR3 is TGTGCCAGCACTACAGGGGGCCACGAGCAGTACTTC.

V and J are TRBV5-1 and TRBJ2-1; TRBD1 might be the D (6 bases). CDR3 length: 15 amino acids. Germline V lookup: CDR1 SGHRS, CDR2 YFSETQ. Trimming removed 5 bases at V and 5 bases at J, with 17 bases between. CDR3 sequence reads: CASRRRTDTNNEQFF. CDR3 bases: TGCGCCAGCAGACGAAGGACAGACACCAACAATGAGCAGTTCTTC.

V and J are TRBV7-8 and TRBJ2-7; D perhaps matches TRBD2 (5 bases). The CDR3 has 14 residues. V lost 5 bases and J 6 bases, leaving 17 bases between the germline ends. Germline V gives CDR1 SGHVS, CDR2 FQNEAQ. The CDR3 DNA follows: TGTGCCAGCAGCCCCCGGGAAACGCACCTCGAGCAGTACTTC. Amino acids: CASSPRETHLEQYF.

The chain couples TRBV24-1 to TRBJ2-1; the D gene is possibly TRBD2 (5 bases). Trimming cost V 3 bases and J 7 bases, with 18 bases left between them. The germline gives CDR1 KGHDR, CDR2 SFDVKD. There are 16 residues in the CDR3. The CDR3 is CATSDAAEGRRNEQFF. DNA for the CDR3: TGTGCCACCAGTGATGCGGCAGAGGGTCGACGGAATGAGCAGTTCTTC.

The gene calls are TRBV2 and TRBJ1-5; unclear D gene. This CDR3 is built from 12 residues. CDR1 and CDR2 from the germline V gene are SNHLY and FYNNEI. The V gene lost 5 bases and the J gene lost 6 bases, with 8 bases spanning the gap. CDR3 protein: CASSPVGQPQHF. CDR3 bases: TGTGCCAGCAGTCCGGTTGGTCAGCCCCAGCATTTT.

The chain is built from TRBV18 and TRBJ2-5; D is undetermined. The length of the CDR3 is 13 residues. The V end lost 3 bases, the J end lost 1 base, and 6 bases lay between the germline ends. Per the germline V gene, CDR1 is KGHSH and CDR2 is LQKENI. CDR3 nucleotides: TGTGCCAGCTCACCCGGCGGCCAAGAGACCCAGTACTTC. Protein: CASSPGGQETQYF.

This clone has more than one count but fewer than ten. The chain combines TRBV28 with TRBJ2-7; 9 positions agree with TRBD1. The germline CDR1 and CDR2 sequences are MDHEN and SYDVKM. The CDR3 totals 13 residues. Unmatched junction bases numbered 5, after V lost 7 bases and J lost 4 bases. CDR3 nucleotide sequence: TGTGCCAGCAAGGGACAGGGAACGTACGAGCAGTACTTC. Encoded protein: CASKGQGTYEQYF.

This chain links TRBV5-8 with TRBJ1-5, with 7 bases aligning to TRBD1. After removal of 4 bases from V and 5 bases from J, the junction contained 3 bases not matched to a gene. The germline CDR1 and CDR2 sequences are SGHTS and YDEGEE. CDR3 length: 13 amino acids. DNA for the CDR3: TGTGCCAGCAGCCCAGACAGGGATCAGCCCCAGCATTTT. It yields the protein CASSPDRDQPQHF.

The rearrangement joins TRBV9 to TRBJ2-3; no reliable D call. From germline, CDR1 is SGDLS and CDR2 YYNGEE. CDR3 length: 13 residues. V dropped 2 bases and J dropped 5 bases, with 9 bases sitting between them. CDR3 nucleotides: TGTGCCAGCAGCGTTCTGTTGTTAGATACGCAGTATTTT. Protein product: CASSVLLLDTQYF.